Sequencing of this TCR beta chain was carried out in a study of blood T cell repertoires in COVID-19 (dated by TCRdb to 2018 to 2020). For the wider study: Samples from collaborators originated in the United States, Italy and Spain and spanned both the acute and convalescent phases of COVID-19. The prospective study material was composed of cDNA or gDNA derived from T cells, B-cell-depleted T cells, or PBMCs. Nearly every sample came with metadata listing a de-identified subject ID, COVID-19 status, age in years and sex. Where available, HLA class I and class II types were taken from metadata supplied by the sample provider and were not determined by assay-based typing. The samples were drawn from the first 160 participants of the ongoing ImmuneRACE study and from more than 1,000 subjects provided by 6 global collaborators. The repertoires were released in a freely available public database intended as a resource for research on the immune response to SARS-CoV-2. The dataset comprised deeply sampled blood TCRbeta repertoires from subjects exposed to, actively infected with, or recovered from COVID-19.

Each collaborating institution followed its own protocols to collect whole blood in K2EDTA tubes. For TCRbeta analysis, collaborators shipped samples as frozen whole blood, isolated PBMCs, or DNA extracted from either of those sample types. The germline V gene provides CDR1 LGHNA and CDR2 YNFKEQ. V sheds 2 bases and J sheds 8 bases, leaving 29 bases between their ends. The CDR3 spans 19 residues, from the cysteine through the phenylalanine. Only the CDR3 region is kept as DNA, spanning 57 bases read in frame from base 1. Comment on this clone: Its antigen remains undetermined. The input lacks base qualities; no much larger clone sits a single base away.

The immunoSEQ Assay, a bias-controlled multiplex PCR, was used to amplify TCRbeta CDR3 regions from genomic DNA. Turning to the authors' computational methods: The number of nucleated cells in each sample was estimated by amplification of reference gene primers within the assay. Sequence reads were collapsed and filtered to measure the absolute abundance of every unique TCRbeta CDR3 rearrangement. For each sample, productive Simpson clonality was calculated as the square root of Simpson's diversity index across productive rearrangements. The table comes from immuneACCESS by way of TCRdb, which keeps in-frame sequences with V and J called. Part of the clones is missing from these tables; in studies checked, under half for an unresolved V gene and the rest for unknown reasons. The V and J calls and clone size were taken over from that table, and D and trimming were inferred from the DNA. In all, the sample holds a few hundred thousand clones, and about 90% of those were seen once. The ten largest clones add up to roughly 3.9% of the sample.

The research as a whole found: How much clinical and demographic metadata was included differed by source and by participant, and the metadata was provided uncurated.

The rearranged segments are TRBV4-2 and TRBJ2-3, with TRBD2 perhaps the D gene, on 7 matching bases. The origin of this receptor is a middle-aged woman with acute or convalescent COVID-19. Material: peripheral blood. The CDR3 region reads CASSQFGVGGGAPEATQYF. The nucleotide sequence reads TGTGCCAGCAGCCAATTTGGAGTCGGAGGGGGGGCACCCGAGGCTACGCAGTATTTT.